The present T cell receptor (beta chain) was sequenced within a study of memory CD4+ T cells and cytomegalovirus serostatus. About the study: Of the healthy Belgian adults, several were CMV seropositive and fewer than 30 seronegative. Whole-study findings and limits: A US-trained random forest predicted CMV serostatus with median AUC 0.91.

V was clipped by 3 bases and J by 9 bases, with 14 bases between them. Per germline, CDR1 MNHNY and CDR2 SVGAGI (reference sequence). The CDR3 loop spans 13 amino acids. Profiled with immunoSEQ multiplex PCR; TCRdb holds only in-frame clones, not every one. The sample includes approximately 92,000 clones, 75% to 90% of them seen just once. Single viable CD3+CD4+CD8-CD45RO+ cells were sorted as the memory CD4+ T cells. Serum IgG to CMV pp150, pp28, p38 and p52 defined serostatus. This clone has only one observation. The antigen remains undetermined. The sample consisted of memory CD4+ T cells from blood. This sequence originates from an adult in good health and CMV-seropositive. J is TRBJ1-1 and V is TRBV6-6, with a tentative D call TRBD1 (5 bases). The chain's CDR3 is CASSYAYQGKAFF. The CDR3 nucleotides read TGTGCCAGCAGTTATGCATACCAGGGTAAAGCTTTCTTT.